A single sample is the source of the 5 T cell receptor beta chains below, sequenced in a study of cytomegalovirus exposure and HLA in healthy donors. Some clones are missing from TCRdb's copy, which holds only in-frame ones; the method was immunoSEQ multiplex PCR. The sample has fewer than 90,000 clones, 85% to 95% seen once. The material sequenced was PBMCs. These receptors were obtained from a woman younger than 30 in good health and CMV-seronegative.

This clone was observed once. The rearrangement uses TRBV10-1 and TRBJ2-7, with D maybe TRBD2 (6 bases). V was clipped by 2 bases and J by 2 bases, with 13 bases between them. In germline, CDR1 is WNHNN, CDR2 SYGVQD (reference sequence). CDR3 length: 15 amino acids. CDR3 nucleotides: TGCGCCAGCAGTGAGGGGGGACTGGGCGCCTACGAGCAGTACTTC. Residues: CASSEGGLGAYEQYF.

This clone came up a few times. This chain uses TRBV9 with TRBJ2-5; 7 positions match TRBD2. This CDR3 has 16 amino acids. After removal of 4 bases from V and 5 bases from J, the junction contained 14 bases not matched to a gene. Germline V gene lookup returns CDR1 SGDLS and CDR2 YYNGEE. This CDR3 is CASSPPAPAGRETQYF. As DNA, the CDR3 is TGTGCCAGCAGCCCACCGGCACCAGCGGGGCGCGAGACCCAGTACTTC.

V usage is TRBV4-2 and J usage is TRBJ2-7; tentative D call: TRBD2 (5 bases). The ends were cut back, 2 bases at V and 0 bases at J, with 11 bases in the middle. Germline values: CDR1 LGHNA, CDR2 YNFKEQ. The CDR3 spans 15 residues. For the CDR3, the DNA is TGTGCCAGCAGCCAAAGGATTGGGAGCTCCTACGAGCAGTACTTC. As protein: CASSQRIGSSYEQYF.

The chain is built from TRBV30 and TRBJ1-6; tentatively, D is TRBD1 (5 bases). Germline values: CDR1 GTSNPN, CDR2 SVGIG (reference sequence). V was cut by 0 bases and J by 2 bases, with 11 bases left in between. CDR3 length: 16 residues. The CDR3 nucleotides are TGTGCCTGGAGTGTAACTGACAGTGCCTATAATTCACCCCTCCACTTT. It translates to CAWSVTDSAYNSPLHF.

Only one count was recorded for this clone. The V and J genes are TRBV4-1 and TRBJ1-2, with TRBD1 identical over 9 bases. The CDR3 is 18 amino acids. Unmatched junction bases numbered 12, after V lost 4 bases and J lost 0 bases. Germline-derived CDR1 and CDR2 are MGHRA and YSYEKL. CDR3 sequence: CASSRAPTGGVANYGYTF. The CDR3 coding sequence is TGCGCCAGCAGCCGCGCACCGACAGGGGGGGTAGCTAACTATGGCTACACCTTC.